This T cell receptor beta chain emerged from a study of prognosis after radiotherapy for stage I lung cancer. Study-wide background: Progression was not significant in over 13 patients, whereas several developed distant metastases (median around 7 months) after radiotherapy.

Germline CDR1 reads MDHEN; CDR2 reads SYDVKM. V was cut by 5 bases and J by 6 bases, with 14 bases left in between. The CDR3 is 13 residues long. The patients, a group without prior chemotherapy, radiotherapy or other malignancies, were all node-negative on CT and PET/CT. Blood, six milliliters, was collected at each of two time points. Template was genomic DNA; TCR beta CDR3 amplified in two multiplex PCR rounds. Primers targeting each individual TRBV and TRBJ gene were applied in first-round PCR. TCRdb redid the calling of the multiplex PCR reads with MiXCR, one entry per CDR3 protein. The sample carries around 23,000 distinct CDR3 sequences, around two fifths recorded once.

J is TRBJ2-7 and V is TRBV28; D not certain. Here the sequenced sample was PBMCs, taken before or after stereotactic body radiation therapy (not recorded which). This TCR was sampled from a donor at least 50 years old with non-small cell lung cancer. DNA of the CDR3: TGTGCCAGCAGTGCCCTTTCCACGGCCGAGCAGTACTTC. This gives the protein CASSALSTAEQYF.